This is a list of T cell receptor beta chains from one sample in a study of cytomegalovirus exposure and HLA in healthy donors. Here immunoSEQ multiplex PCR was the method, and the copy in TCRdb shows in-frame clones only, minus some. The data contain around 97,000 clones, approximately 79% of them seen just once; the ten biggest clones take up 3.5% to 4.5%. Specimen: PBMCs. Receptors were obtained from a man between 50 and 59 years old in good health and CMV-seropositive. The CDR3 runs from the conserved cysteine through the conserved F or W. D genes are given only for firm matches. Size is omitted from some rows. Given values are once, few, many or a class for expanded clones.

>TRBV27|TRBJ2-7|NA|NA
TGTGCCAGCAGTACCGACACGGCCTACGAGCAGTACTTC
CASSTDTAYEQYF
>TRBV28|TRBJ2-3|NA|TRBD2
TGTGCCAGCAGTCTAGCGGGAGCCACAGATACGCAGTATTTT
CASSLAGATDTQYF
>TRBV28|TRBJ1-1|NA|NA
TGTGCCAGCAGCTCTATCACAGGGATGAACACTGAAGCTTTCTTT
CASSSITGMNTEAFF
>TRBV28|TRBJ1-5|NA|NA
TGTGCCAGCAGTCCCCCCGGACAGTTATTTCAGCCCCAGCATTTT
CASSPPGQLFQPQHF
>TRBV9|TRBJ1-2|NA|TRBD1
TGTGCCAGCAGCCCTCCAGGGGGGAACTATGGCTACACCTTC
CASSPPGGNYGYTF
>TRBV11-2|TRBJ2-5|NA|NA
TGTGCCAGCAGCTACGCCGGGGAGACCCAGTACTTC
CASSYAGETQYF
>TRBV18|TRBJ2-7|few|TRBD1
TGTGCCAGCTCACCCCAGGGGGATAACTACGAGCAGTACTTC
CASSPQGDNYEQYF
>TRBV6-6|TRBJ1-1|NA|NA
TGTGCCAGCGTAGAGGCGGGGAAGGGTTTCTTT
CASVEAGKGFF
>TRBV19|TRBJ1-3|NA|NA
TGTGCCAGTACCTTTGGAGGAGGTGGAAACACCATATATTTT
CASTFGGGGNTIYF
>TRBV10-3|TRBJ2-5|NA|NA
TGTGCCATCCGGGATTCCCAAGAGACCCAGTACTTC
CAIRDSQETQYF
>TRBV30|TRBJ1-5|NA|NA
TGTGCCTGGAGTGACGACAGTAGCAATCAGCCCCAGCATTTT
CAWSDDSSNQPQHF
>TRBV5-6|TRBJ2-3|NA|NA
TGTGCCAGCAGCTTGGCGGGGACAGATACGCAGTATTTT
CASSLAGTDTQYF
>TRBV28|TRBJ2-7|NA|TRBD1
TGTGCCAGCAGGGGGACAGGGAGTTACGAGCAGTACTTC
CASRGTGSYEQYF
>TRBV19|TRBJ2-3|NA|NA
TGTGCCAGTAGTATATTGGGGGGAACAGATACGCAGTATTTT
CASSILGGTDTQYF
>TRBV5-4|TRBJ1-2|NA|NA
TGTGCCAGCAGAGCTCGGGCTCAGGGGCACTATGGCTACACCTTC
CASRARAQGHYGYTF
>TRBV5-6|TRBJ2-5|NA|TRBD2
TGTGCCAGCAGCTACGGGACTAGCGGCCAAGAGACCCAGTACTTC
CASSYGTSGQETQYF
>TRBV4-2|TRBJ2-7|NA|TRBD1
TGTGCCAGCAGCCAAGATAGTTCGGCCAGGGGGTACGAGCAGTACTTC
CASSQDSSARGYEQYF
>TRBV11-2|TRBJ1-1|NA|TRBD1
TGTGCCAGCTTGCCGGGACAGACACTCTGGGGTGAAGCTTTCTTT
CASLPGQTLWGEAFF
>TRBV11-2|TRBJ2-1|NA|NA
TGTGCCAGTGCCCCAGGCTACTACAATGAGCAGTTCTTC
CASAPGYYNEQFF
>TRBV7-8|TRBJ2-1|NA|TRBD2
TGTGCCAGCAGCTCGGGACTAGCGGGATTCTATGAGCAGTTCTTC
CASSSGLAGFYEQFF
>TRBV19|TRBJ2-3|NA|TRBD2
TGTGCCAGTGGACCTATTATTCCGCACGGGGGGGGCACAGATACGCAGTATTTT
CASGPIIPHGGGTDTQYF
>TRBV7-6|TRBJ2-7|NA|TRBD2
TGTGCCAGCAGCTTAGAATTTACTAGCGGGATCTACGAGCAGTACTTC
CASSLEFTSGIYEQYF
>TRBV7-2|TRBJ2-3|NA|TRBD2
TGTGCCAGCAGCCCATACGGGGGGGATCCTCGGCGGGATACGCAGTATTTT
CASSPYGGDPRRDTQYF
>TRBV9|TRBJ1-3|NA|NA
TGTGCCAGCAGCCGGGGGGGAAACTCTGGAAACACCATATATTTT
CASSRGGNSGNTIYF
>TRBV7-7|TRBJ2-2|NA|NA
TGTGCCAGCAGCCGGAGGGCCGGGGAGCTGTTTTTT
CASSRRAGELFF
>TRBV7-9|TRBJ1-1|NA|NA
TGTGCCAGCAGCTTAATTAGGGGTGGCACTGAAGCTTTCTTT
CASSLIRGGTEAFF
>TRBV19|TRBJ1-5|NA|NA
TGTGCCACCCAAGACGCGGCAGGGGTCAATCAGCCCCAGCATTTT
CATQDAAGVNQPQHF
>TRBV2|TRBJ2-5|NA|TRBD2
TGTGCCACCGGGGCGGGAGGAGAGACCCAGTACTTC
CATGAGGETQYF
>TRBV6-5|TRBJ1-1|NA|NA
TGTGCCAGCAGATATCAGGGCATCACTGAAGCTTTCTTT
CASRYQGITEAFF
>TRBV18|TRBJ2-5|NA|NA
TGTGCCAGCTCATTAGGCGGCCCCGAGGCCCAGTACTTC
CASSLGGPEAQYF
>TRBV29-1|TRBJ2-5|NA|TRBD1
TGCAGCGTAAGGGGGCAGGAGACCCAGTACTTC
CSVRGQETQYF
>TRBV7-2|TRBJ2-1|NA|TRBD2
TGTGCCAGCAGCCGCTCTCTAGCGGGAGGGCCATACAATGAGCAGTTCTTC
CASSRSLAGGPYNEQFF
>TRBV7-3|TRBJ2-1|NA|TRBD2
TGTGCCAGCAGCCGGACTAGCGGGGGCTACAATGAGCAGTTCTTC
CASSRTSGGYNEQFF
>TRBV28|TRBJ2-1|NA|TRBD2
TGTGCCAGCAGTTTATTGCGACTAGCGGGAACCTACAATGAGCAGTTCTTC
CASSLLRLAGTYNEQFF
>TRBV6-1|TRBJ1-5|NA|TRBD1
TGTGCCAGCAGGGCGGGACAGGGGTTTGGGACCCAGCATTTT
CASRAGQGFGTQHF
>TRBV19|TRBJ2-5|NA|TRBD2
TGTGCCAGTAGTGTTAGCGGGAGTCAAGAGACCCAGTACTTC
CASSVSGSQETQYF
>TRBV28|TRBJ1-1|once|TRBD1
TGTGCCAGCAGTGTGGGGGGGACAGGGGAAAATGAAGCTTTCTTT
CASSVGGTGENEAFF
>TRBV19|TRBJ2-1|NA|TRBD2
TGTGCCAGTAGTATAGGGACTAGCGGGATTGGACCCTACAATGAGCAGTTCTTC
CASSIGTSGIGPYNEQFF
>TRBV6-5|TRBJ1-2|NA|NA
TGTGCCAGCAGTGAACGAGGGCGGGGTGGTGGCTACACCTTC
CASSERGRGGGYTF
>TRBV28|TRBJ1-5|NA|TRBD1
TGTGCCAGCAGTCCTGTACAGGGGAATCAGCCCCAGCATTTT
CASSPVQGNQPQHF
>TRBV15|TRBJ2-1|NA|TRBD1
TGTGCCACCAGGGCGGACAGGGGGGTCTTCGACGAGCAGTTCTTC
CATRADRGVFDEQFF
>TRBV28|TRBJ2-1|NA|TRBD1
TGTGCCAGCAGTTTATTAACCGGGACAGTTATAAGGTATGAGCAGTTCTTC
CASSLLTGTVIRYEQFF
>TRBV10-3|TRBJ1-1|NA|NA
TGTGCCATCAGAGCCTCCTCGTATGGGAGGAACACTGAAGCTTTCTTT
CAIRASSYGRNTEAFF
>TRBV9|TRBJ1-4|NA|NA
TGTGCCAGCAGCCCCGCGGCGGGGCCTCCTAATGAAAAACTGTTTTTT
CASSPAAGPPNEKLFF
>TRBV5-1|TRBJ2-7|NA|TRBD2
TGCGCCAGCAGCTCTGGACTAGCGGGGGAGCAGTACTTC
CASSSGLAGEQYF
>TRBV14|TRBJ2-3|NA|TRBD2
TGTGCCAGCAGCCAAGATTGGGGAGGGCCTAGGACGCAGTATTTT
CASSQDWGGPRTQYF
>TRBV28|TRBJ2-5|NA|TRBD2
TGTGCCAGCATTGGGCTAGCGGGAGGTCGGGAGACCCAGTACTTC
CASIGLAGGRETQYF
>TRBV30|TRBJ2-7|NA|TRBD2
TGTGCCTGGAGTGTAGGACTAGCGGGGTCGAGCGCGGACGAGCAGTACTTC
CAWSVGLAGSSADEQYF
>TRBV30|TRBJ2-1|NA|TRBD2
TGTGCCTGGAGTGGGGGGAGGGGCTACAATGAGCAGTTCTTC
CAWSGGRGYNEQFF
>TRBV2|TRBJ2-7|NA|NA
TGTGCCAGCAGCCCCGCGTCGGACGAGCAGTACTTC
CASSPASDEQYF
>TRBV7-9|TRBJ1-2|NA|TRBD1
TGTTCCGTAAATCAGGGGGGCTATGGCTACACCTTC
CSVNQGGYGYTF
>TRBV7-3|TRBJ2-5|NA|NA
TGTGCCAGCAGCTCAGTCAGGGAAGAGACCCAGTACTTC
CASSSVREETQYF
>TRBV29-1|TRBJ1-1|NA|NA
TGCAGCGTCCAAGACAGACAGACCATGAACACTGAAGCTTTCTTT
CSVQDRQTMNTEAFF
>TRBV4-1|TRBJ2-1|NA|TRBD2
TGCGCCAGCAGCCAACCTCCGGGACTAGCGGGAGCGGCCGGTGAGCAGTTCTTC
CASSQPPGLAGAAGEQFF
>TRBV5-1|TRBJ2-7|NA|TRBD2
TGCGCCAGCGCGGCCTCGGGACTAGCGGGAGGAACGTACGAGCAGTACTTC
CASAASGLAGGTYEQYF